This paragraph reports one TCR beta chain. This record comes from a study of T cell repertoires in aging, cancer and after chemotherapy. Germline loops: CDR1 MNHEY, CDR2 SVGAGI. V lost 10 bases and J 4 bases, leaving 20 bases between the germline ends. CDR3 length equals 14 residues. The template was genomic DNA from peripheral blood, not RNA. Multiplex touch-down PCR with TRB-A/B primers amplified rearranged V-D-J TRB sequences. Using its own MiXCR run on the multiplex PCR reads, TCRdb lists one record per CDR3 protein. The sample lists some 10,000 distinct CDR3 sequences; about 35% were seen once. The chain couples TRBV6-5 to TRBJ2-7, with D perhaps TRBD2 (7 bases). This clonotype was sampled from a human donor in good health. The sample taken for sequencing was blood. CDR3 loop: CATQLGAGAYEQYF. In DNA form, the CDR3 reads TGTGCCACCCAGCTCGGGGCGGGGGCTTACGAGCAGTACTTC.